This T cell receptor beta chain was captured in a study of radiation and T cells in renal cell carcinoma. Libraries were prepared by immunoSEQ multiplex PCR; TCRdb keeps only in-frame clonotypes and omits some of them. This sample yields 150,000 to 200,000 clones, of which about 85% are seen a single time; around 10% belongs to the top ten. This CDR3 is built from 17 residues. CDR1 and CDR2 (germline): SGHRS, YFSETQ. V gave up 4 bases and J gave up 0 bases, with 16 bases separating them. Notes on this clone: The antigen is unknown.

General study points: Without pretreatment biopsies, baseline tumor clonotype presence was undetermined. In blood, top tumor clones expanded by 2 weeks, shrinking by 4.

Time point in this sample: blood 4 weeks post-SBRT, at nephrectomy. Treatment specified: 15 Gy SBRT to primary tumor, nephrectomy 4 weeks later. Nephrectomy followed 15 Gy stereotactic body radiation by 4 weeks. The patient's renal cell carcinoma had clear cell pathology. This sequence originates from a woman aged 45-65 years with renal cell carcinoma. The chain links TRBV5-1 to TRBJ2-2, with D hard to call. Sequencing was performed on blood, taken from a patient whose treatment included radiotherapy and nephrectomy. This CDR3 reads CASSGKDGNSNTGELFF. The CDR3 DNA follows: TGCGCCAGCAGCGGGAAGGACGGCAATTCGAACACCGGGGAGCTGTTTTTT.